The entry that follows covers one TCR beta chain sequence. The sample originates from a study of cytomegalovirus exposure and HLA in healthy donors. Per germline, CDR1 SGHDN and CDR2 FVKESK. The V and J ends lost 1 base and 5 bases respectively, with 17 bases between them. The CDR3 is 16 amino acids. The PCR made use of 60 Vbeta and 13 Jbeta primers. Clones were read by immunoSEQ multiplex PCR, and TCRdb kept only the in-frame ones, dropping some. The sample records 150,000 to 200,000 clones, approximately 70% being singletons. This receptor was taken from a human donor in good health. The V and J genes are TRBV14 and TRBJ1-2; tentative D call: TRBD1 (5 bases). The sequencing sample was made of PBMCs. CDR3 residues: CASSQVKGLGIYGYTF. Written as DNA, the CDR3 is TGTGCCAGCAGCCAAGTAAAGGGGCTGGGGATTTATGGCTACACCTTC.